The T cell receptor beta chain described here comes from a study of human T cells and chemical hapten exposure. Study-wide context: In the approximately 25-week study, patients were dosed weekly with diphenylcyclopropenone on the scalp throughout.

Many counts were recorded for this clonotype. Germline values: CDR1 LGHDT, CDR2 YNNKEL (reference sequence). Germline trimming cut 0 bases from V and 0 bases from J; bases unmatched to any gene: 3. The CDR3 loop spans 17 amino acids. Time point meaning: pre-sensitization, week 0. Stated treatment: therapeutic diphenylcyclopropenone sensitization with weekly scalp DPC. TCRdb fed the RACE reads into MiXCR, producing one record per CDR3 protein. The repertoire includes about 380,000 distinct CDR3 sequences, roughly 4.6% of them detected once, and just over 2.5% sits in the top ten. The sequence was collected from a woman in her fifties or sixties with alopecia areata. Some clones in this sample may be carry-over from other donors' samples. The sample was whole blood, taken in connection with sensitization to the hapten diphenylcyclopropenone (DPC). The chain couples TRBV3-1 to TRBJ2-5; TRBD2 matches 11 bases. The CDR3 protein is CASSQDWTSGYQETQYF. CDR3 DNA sequence: TGTGCCAGCAGCCAAGATTGGACTAGCGGGTACCAAGAGACCCAGTACTTC.